Sequencing of this T cell receptor (beta chain) was carried out in a study of cytomegalovirus exposure and HLA in healthy donors. This CDR3 contains 15 residues. Germline V gene data show CDR1 as SGHDT and CDR2 as YYEEEE. With 4 bases removed from V and 1 base from J, the gap between germline ends came to 13 bases. In this sample, this clone turned up once. Here immunoSEQ multiplex PCR was the method, and the copy in TCRdb shows in-frame clones only, minus some. The data show about 150,000 clones, about 88% seen once. This clonotype originated in a man younger than 35 in good health and CMV-seropositive. Sequenced sample: PBMCs. This chain links TRBV5-6 with TRBJ2-3; TRBD1 is a possible D gene (5 bases). Written as DNA, the CDR3 is TGTGCCAGCAGCCTCGACAGCCCTGGCACAGATACGCAGTATTTT. Amino acids: CASSLDSPGTDTQYF.